Described below is a single T cell receptor beta chain sequence and its context. The data belong to a study of blood T cell repertoires in COVID-19. Original handling: Nucleated cell number was recorded as an estimate derived from reference gene primer amplification. The assay was immunoSEQ multiplex PCR, and TCRdb's table has in-frame clones only and misses some. The V and J calls and clone size are taken from that table; D and trimming were inferred from the DNA. This table has over 300,000 clones, over 70% appearing once. The source material was peripheral blood. This TCR came from a woman in her fifties or sixties with acute or convalescent COVID-19.

The CDR3 protein is CASSEARQGSIEFF. The CDR3 DNA is TGTGCCAGCAGTGAAGCGAGACAGGGTTCGATTGAGTTCTTC. V gene TRBV2 combines with J gene TRBJ2-1, with 7 bases matching TRBD1. Unmatched junction bases numbered 10, after V lost 0 bases and J lost 14 bases. CDR3 length: 14 amino acids. Germline V gene data show CDR1 as SNHLY and CDR2 as FYNNEI. The variable domain in full, with the rest retrieved from reference TRBV2 and TRBJ2-1, is EPEVTQTPSHQVTQMGQEVILRCVPISNHLYFYWYRQILGQKVEFLVSFYNNEISEKSEIFDDQFSVERPDGSNFTLKIRSTKLEDSAMYFCASSEARQGSIEFFGPGTRLTVL.